In its sample, the clone carrying this T cell receptor beta chain was seen a few times. CDR1 is MNHNY, CDR2 SVGAGI, per germline (reference sequence). V gave up 6 bases and J gave up 0 bases, with 9 bases separating them. The CDR3 consists of 14 residues. Researchers ran the PCR with 60 Vbeta and 13 Jbeta primers. Data came from immunoSEQ multiplex PCR; TCRdb stores just in-frame clones and leaves some out. Among over 150,000 clones listed, roughly four fifths were seen once. This record belongs to a study of cytomegalovirus exposure and HLA in healthy donors. The chain recombines TRBV6-6 with TRBJ1-3; maybe TRBD1 (5 bases). This TCR came from a man aged 35-49 years in good health and CMV-seronegative. Input material: PBMCs. In nucleotides, the CDR3 is TGTGCCAGCAGCGGGACTGACTCTGGAAACACCATATATTTT. It codes for CASSGTDSGNTIYF.